One sample yielded the 13 T cell receptor beta chains listed below, sequenced in a study of blood T cell repertoires in COVID-19. Clones were sequenced by immunoSEQ multiplex PCR, and TCRdb holds only the in-frame ones, with some missing. The table has 110,000 to 150,000 clones, 75% to 90% seen once. Sequenced sample: peripheral blood. The receptors shown here come from a woman aged 80 or older with acute or convalescent COVID-19.

The chain couples TRBV6-6 to TRBJ1-1; D unclear. The CDR3 totals 12 residues. Trimming shortened V by 2 bases and J by 4 bases, and 5 bases separated the two germline ends. Germline CDR1 and CDR2: MNHNY and SVGAGI (reference sequence). CDR3 sequence: CASSYEGTEAFF. CDR3 nucleotide sequence: TGTGCCAGCAGTTACGAGGGCACTGAAGCTTTCTTT.

This chain connects TRBV3-1 (or the pseudogene TRBV3-2) to TRBJ1-2; TRBD1 matches 8 bases. CDR3 length: 13 amino acids. V lost 4 bases to trimming and J lost 3 bases; unmatched junction nucleotides: 1. Germline V lookup: CDR1 LGHDT, CDR2 YNNKEL (reference sequence). CDR3 sequence (DNA): TGTGCCAGCAGCCTACAGGGGGACTATGGCTACACCTTC. It is translated as CASSLQGDYGYTF.

The chain combines TRBV25-1 with TRBJ1-6; D gene ambiguous. V lost 3 bases and J lost 7, with 13 bases in between. The CDR3 sequence is 15 residues long. CDR1 is MGHDK, CDR2 SYGVNS, per germline. The CDR3 reads CASSDPRRENSPLHF. The CDR3 DNA sequence: TGTGCCAGCAGTGATCCGCGGCGGGAGAATTCACCCCTCCACTTT.

This sequence joins TRBV5-1 and TRBJ1-6; D remains ambiguous. Deletions cut 2 bases from V and 5 bases from J, with 8 bases between. Germline V gives CDR1 SGHRS, CDR2 YFSETQ. The CDR3 extends over 14 amino acids. CDR3 coding DNA: TGCGCCAGCAGCTTCTCAGGCGATAATTCACCCCTCCACTTT. It codes for CASSFSGDNSPLHF.

A single count supports this clone. This chain joins TRBV9 and TRBJ2-1; 7 nucleotides line up with TRBD1. J was trimmed by 5 bases and V by 6 bases; bases with no gene match: 5. The germline V gene has CDR1 SGDLS and CDR2 YYNGEE. CDR3 length equals 13 residues. Here the CDR3 DNA reads TGTGCCAGCAACAGGGGCGCGGACAATGAGCAGTTCTTC. Translating it yields CASNRGADNEQFF.

This clone was seen just once. The gene calls are TRBV7-8 and TRBJ2-7, with 7 bases matching TRBD1. CDR1 is SGHVS and CDR2 is FQNEAQ in the germline V gene. V dropped 1 base and J dropped 0; count of bases not matched to a gene: 6. This CDR3 contains 16 residues. CDR3 nucleotide sequence: TGTGCCAGCAGCTTAGGAATCGGGACAGCCTCCTACGAGCAGTACTTC. Protein product: CASSLGIGTASYEQYF.

The chain has TRBV5-1 and TRBJ2-5; TRBD2 agrees at 8 bases. The CDR3 totals 16 residues. Per germline, CDR1 SGHRS and CDR2 YFSETQ. V lost 0 bases, J lost 4 bases, and 8 bases stayed unmatched. This CDR3 is CASSLAPGLVAETQYF. CDR3 nucleotides: TGCGCCAGCAGCTTGGCACCGGGACTAGTTGCAGAGACCCAGTACTTC.

This chain links TRBV6-5 with TRBJ1-5; D gene uncertain. CDR1 is MNHEY, CDR2 SVGAGI, per germline. Trimming removed 5 bases from V and 3 bases from J, with 11 bases in between. The CDR3 loop spans 14 amino acids. The CDR3 DNA reads as TGTGCCAGCAGTCCCCGAGGTTACAATCAGCCCCAGCATTTT. This encodes CASSPRGYNQPQHF.

V usage is TRBV10-3 and J usage is TRBJ1-1, with 8 bases lining up with TRBD1. CDR1 and CDR2 from the germline V gene are ENHRY and SYGVKD. After removal of 3 bases from V and 4 bases from J, the junction contained 7 bases not matched to a gene. The CDR3 runs 15 residues. The CDR3: CAISDRGTGITEAFF. The CDR3 nucleotides read TGTGCCATCAGTGACCGCGGGACAGGCATCACTGAAGCTTTCTTT.

This rearrangement joins TRBV5-1 to TRBJ2-3; the match to TRBD2 covers 11 bases. This CDR3 is 18 amino acids long. Trimming cost V 5 bases and J 1 base; bases outside gene matches: 12. The germline V gene has CDR1 SGHRS and CDR2 YFSETQ. CDR3 in amino acids: CASSRASGGPYRTDTQYF. Here the CDR3 DNA reads TGCGCCAGCAGTCGAGCTAGCGGGGGGCCGTACCGCACAGATACGCAGTATTTT.

This clone was seen a single time. The V gene is TRBV6-5, the J gene TRBJ2-7; 10 positions match TRBD1. The germline CDR1 and CDR2 sequences are MNHEY and SVGAGI. V trimming: 6 bases; J trimming: 5 bases; junction bases outside the gene matches: 10. The CDR3 is 15 amino acids. CDR3: CASRKAGQGYHEQYF. The CDR3 DNA reads as TGTGCCAGCAGGAAAGCGGGACAGGGGTACCACGAGCAGTACTTC.

V and J are TRBV12-3 or TRBV12-4 and TRBJ2-2; D not resolved. With 5 bases removed from V and 1 base from J, the gap between germline ends came to 5 bases. The CDR3 is made up of 13 amino acids. The CDR3 DNA is TGTGCCAGCAGTGACAAGAACACCGGGGAGCTGTTTTTT. Translating it yields CASSDKNTGELFF.

The chain is built from TRBV29-1 and TRBJ2-3; TRBD2 matches at 7 bases. This CDR3 spans 21 amino acids. In germline, CDR1 is SQVTM, CDR2 ANQGSEA. With V trimmed by 3 bases and J by 1 base, 25 bases remained unmatched. The CDR3 spells CSVDGQSVGAGIAGGTDTQYF. The CDR3 DNA follows: TGCAGCGTTGATGGGCAGTCGGTGGGCGCGGGGATCGCGGGGGGCACAGATACGCAGTATTTT.